Included here is one TCR beta chain sequence, with context. This sample's time point: pre-treatment sample, taken before nivolumab and TIL therapy. These data belong to a study of TIL therapy for anti-PD-1-resistant metastatic lung cancer. About the research overall: Median tumor mutation burden was under 1.9 mutations per megabase.

The CDR3 spans 18 residues. From germline, CDR1 is MNHEY and CDR2 SMNVEV (reference sequence). Trimming removed 1 base at V and 6 bases at J, with 19 bases between. This was the immunoSEQ v3 assay. Survey-level samples got approximately 2.1 million read pairs; deep-level samples got about 5-6 million. Sequencing used immunoSEQ multiplex PCR; TCRdb keeps in-frame clones, though not all of them. The sample carries about 50,000 clones, about 86% recorded once. Sequenced material: blood, taken at baseline. The gene calls are TRBV27 and TRBJ1-6; a weak D match, TRBD1 (6 bases). This clonotype was obtained from a person aged 30 to 80 with non-small cell lung cancer. CDR3 sequence: CASSLLGPQGLGNSPLHF. The DNA of the CDR3 is TGTGCCAGCAGTTTATTGGGCCCACAGGGACTGGGTAATTCACCCCTCCACTTT.